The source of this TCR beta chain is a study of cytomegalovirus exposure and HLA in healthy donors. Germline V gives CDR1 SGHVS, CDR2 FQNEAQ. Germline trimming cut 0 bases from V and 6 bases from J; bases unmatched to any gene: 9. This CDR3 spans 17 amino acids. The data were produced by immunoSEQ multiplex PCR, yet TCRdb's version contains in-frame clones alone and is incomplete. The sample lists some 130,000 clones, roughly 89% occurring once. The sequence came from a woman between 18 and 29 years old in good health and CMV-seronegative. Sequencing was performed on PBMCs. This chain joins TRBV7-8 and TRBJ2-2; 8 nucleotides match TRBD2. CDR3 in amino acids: CASSLALRTSGPGELFF. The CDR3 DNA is TGTGCCAGCAGCTTAGCGCTGCGAACTAGCGGTCCCGGGGAGCTGTTTTTT.